The rows below give T cell receptor beta chains drawn from one sample of a study of CXCR3-negative and CXCR3-positive naive CD8 T cells. TCRdb re-called the 5' RACE reads and shows each CDR3 protein once, DNA omitted. Its listing shows approximately 52,000 distinct CDR3 sequences. The source material was memory CD8+ T cells from blood. The source is a human donor in good health. Some clones in this sample may be carry-over from other donors' samples. The CDR3 runs from the conserved cysteine through the conserved F or W. Each record gives: J gene, V gene, CDR3 protein.

j_call: TRBJ2-5
v_call: TRBV6-2/TRBV6-3
cdr3_aa: CASSYSAESNQETQYF

j_call: TRBJ1-2
v_call: TRBV7-9
cdr3_aa: CASSFPGPNYGYTF

j_call: TRBJ2-7
v_call: TRBV5-1
cdr3_aa: CASSLADTYEQYF

j_call: TRBJ2-1
v_call: TRBV2
cdr3_aa: CASRWQGYNEQFF

j_call: TRBJ2-5
v_call: TRBV29-1
cdr3_aa: CSAWEVQETQYF

j_call: TRBJ2-3
v_call: TRBV7-2
cdr3_aa: CASSLEFGIAGDEDF

j_call: TRBJ2-1
v_call: TRBV11-2
cdr3_aa: CASSYTGGRYNEQFF

j_call: TRBJ2-5
v_call: TRBV12-3/TRBV12-4
cdr3_aa: CASSLAQRIQETQYF

j_call: TRBJ2-3
v_call: TRBV7-3
cdr3_aa: CASSLIGGSTDTQYF

j_call: TRBJ2-7
v_call: TRBV5-1
cdr3_aa: CASSLDITGKGEQYF

j_call: TRBJ1-1
v_call: TRBV25-1
cdr3_aa: CASSEFSPSPNGVLRATEAFF

j_call: TRBJ2-1
v_call: TRBV2
cdr3_aa: CASSESAGLENEQFF